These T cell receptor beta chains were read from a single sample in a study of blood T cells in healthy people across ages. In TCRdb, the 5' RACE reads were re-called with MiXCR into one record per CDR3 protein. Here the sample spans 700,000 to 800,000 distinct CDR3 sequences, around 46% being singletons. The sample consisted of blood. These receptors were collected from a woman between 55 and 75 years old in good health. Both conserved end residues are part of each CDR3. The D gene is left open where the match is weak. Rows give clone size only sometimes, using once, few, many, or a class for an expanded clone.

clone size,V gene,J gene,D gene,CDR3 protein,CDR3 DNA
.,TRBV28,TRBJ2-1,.,CASSLLARSSYNEQFF,TGTGCCAGCAGTTTACTAGCCCGATCCTCCTACAATGAGCAGTTCTTC
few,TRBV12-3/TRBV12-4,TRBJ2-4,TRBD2,CASSSPTSGVNEQYF,TGTGCCAGCAGTTCCCCGACTAGCGGGGTAAATGAGCAGTACTTC
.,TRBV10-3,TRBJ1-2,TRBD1,CAISKQGGGYGYTF,TGTGCCATCAGCAAACAGGGGGGTGGCTATGGCTACACCTTC
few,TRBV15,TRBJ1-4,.,CATSREGATNEKLFF,TGTGCCACCAGCAGAGAGGGTGCAACTAATGAAAAACTGTTTTTT
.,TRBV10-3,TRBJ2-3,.,CAISGTGRDTDTQYF,TGTGCCATCAGTGGCACAGGGAGAGACACAGATACGCAGTATTTT
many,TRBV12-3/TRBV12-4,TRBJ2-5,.,CASKVGEHYQETQYF,TGTGCCAGCAAGGTGGGAGAGCATTACCAAGAGACCCAGTACTTC
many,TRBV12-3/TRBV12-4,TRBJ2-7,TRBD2,CASRLAGGTYEQYF,TGTGCCAGCAGATTAGCGGGGGGAACCTACGAGCAGTACTTC
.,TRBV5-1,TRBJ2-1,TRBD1,CASSLLQGAGDEQFF,TGCGCCAGCAGCTTACTACAGGGGGCTGGGGATGAGCAGTTCTTC
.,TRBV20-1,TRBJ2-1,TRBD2,CSARPGLGLHEQFF,TGCAGTGCTAGGCCGGGACTAGGTCTTCATGAGCAGTTCTTC
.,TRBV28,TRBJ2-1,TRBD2,CASSEGLDINEQFF,TGTGCCAGCTCCGAGGGACTAGACATAAATGAGCAGTTCTTC
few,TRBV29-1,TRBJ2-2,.,CSVGWDRSTGELFF,TGCAGCGTTGGGTGGGATCGGAGCACCGGGGAGCTGTTTTTT
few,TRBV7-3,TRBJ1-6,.,CASSLGLQGGNSPLHF,TGTGCCAGCAGCTTAGGACTGCAAGGGGGTAATTCACCCCTCCACTTT
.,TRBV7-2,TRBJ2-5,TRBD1,CASSPGQAWETQYF,TGTGCCAGCAGCCCGGGACAGGCCTGGGAGACCCAGTACTTC
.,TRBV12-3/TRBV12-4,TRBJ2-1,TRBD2,CASSLSGVYNEQFF,TGTGCCAGCAGTCTTAGCGGGGTTTACAATGAGCAGTTCTTC
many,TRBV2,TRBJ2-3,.,CASRQGTDTQYF,TGTGCCAGCAGGCAGGGCACAGATACGCAGTATTTT
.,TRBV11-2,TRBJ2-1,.,CASSLDPRQAETQFF,TGTGCCAGCAGCTTAGATCCGCGGCAGGCAGAGACCCAGTTCTTC
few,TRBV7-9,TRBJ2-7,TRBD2,CASSSTGLADSYEQYF,TGTGCCAGCAGCTCTACGGGACTAGCGGACTCCTACGAGCAGTACTTC
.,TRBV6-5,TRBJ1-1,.,CASSLSGEMNTEAFF,TGTGCCAGCAGTTTATCGGGGGAGATGAACACTGAAGCTTTCTTT
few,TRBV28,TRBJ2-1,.,CASSLSKQALNEQFF,TGTGCCAGCAGTTTATCGAAGCAGGCCCTCAATGAGCAGTTCTTC
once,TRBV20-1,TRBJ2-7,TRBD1,CSARDPTGGYEQYF,TGCAGTGCTAGAGATCCCACAGGGGGCTACGAGCAGTACTTC
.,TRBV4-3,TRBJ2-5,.,CASQDDSGREQYF,TGCGCCAGCCAAGATGATTCCGGCCGTGAGCAGTACTTC
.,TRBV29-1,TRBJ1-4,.,CSVGGSYNEKLFF,TGCAGCGTTGGAGGTTCTTACAATGAAAAACTGTTTTTT
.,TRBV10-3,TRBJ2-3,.,CAISEGVGRTDTQYF,TGTGCCATCAGTGAAGGGGTGGGACGCACAGATACGCAGTATTTT
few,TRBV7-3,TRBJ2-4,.,CASSLIGKNIQYF,TGTGCCAGCAGCTTAATAGGCAAAAACATTCAGTACTTC
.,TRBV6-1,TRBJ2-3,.,CASSLSWGTDTQYF,TGTGCCAGCAGCCTAAGTTGGGGTACAGATACGCAGTATTTT
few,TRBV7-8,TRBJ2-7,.,CASSLYSGNYEQYF,TGTGCCAGCAGCTTATATAGCGGCAACTACGAGCAGTACTTC
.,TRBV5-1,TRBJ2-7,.,CASSDISEGRQYF,TGCGCCAGCAGCGATATTTCGGAGGGTCGGCAGTACTTC
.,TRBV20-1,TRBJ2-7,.,CSASRGLAGGKDEQYF,TGCAGTGCTTCCAGGGGGCTCGCGGGAGGGAAGGATGAGCAGTACTTC
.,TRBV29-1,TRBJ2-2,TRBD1,CSVGTARGGELFF,TGCAGCGTGGGGACAGCCCGGGGAGGGGAGCTGTTTTTT
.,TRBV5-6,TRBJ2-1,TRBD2,CASSLNGLAGGWYNEQFF,TGTGCCAGCAGCTTGAACGGCTTGGCGGGGGGGTGGTACAATGAGCAGTTCTTC
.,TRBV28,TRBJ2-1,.,CASEGLVTSEQFF,TGTGCCAGCGAGGGGCTAGTTACTAGTGAGCAGTTCTTC
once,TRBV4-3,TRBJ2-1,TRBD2,CASSQESGSRYNGQFF,TGCGCCAGCAGCCAAGAAAGCGGGAGCAGATACAATGGGCAGTTCTTC
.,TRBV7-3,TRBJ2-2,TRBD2,CASSPHTLAGYINTGELFF,TGTGCCAGCAGCCCACACACGCTAGCGGGGTACATAAACACCGGGGAGCTGTTTTTT
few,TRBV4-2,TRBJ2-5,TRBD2,CASSLTPRASGIETQYF,TGTGCCAGCAGCCTAACGCCCCGGGCTAGCGGGATAGAGACCCAGTACTTC
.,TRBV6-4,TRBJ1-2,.,CASSDSTGRDTNYGYTF,TGTGCCAGCAGTGACTCAACGGGCCGAGACACTAACTATGGCTACACCTTC
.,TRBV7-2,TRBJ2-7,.,CASSNSPAAYEQCF,TGTGCCAGCAGCAACTCCCCGGCAGCCTACGAGCAGTGCTTC
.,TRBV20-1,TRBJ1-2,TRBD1,CSATDPPGQGAGYTF,TGCAGTGCGACTGATCCTCCGGGACAGGGGGCTGGCTACACCTTC
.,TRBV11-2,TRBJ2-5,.,CASSGSQVARETQYF,TGTGCCAGCAGCGGGTCCCAGGTCGCTCGAGAGACCCAGTACTTC
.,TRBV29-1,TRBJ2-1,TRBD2,CSVEGLADTSSYNEQFF,TGCAGCGTTGAGGGGCTAGCGGATACATCCTCCTACAATGAGCAGTTCTTC
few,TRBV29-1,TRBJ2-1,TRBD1,CSVAGTGNNEQFF,TGCAGCGTTGCCGGGACAGGAAACAATGAGCAGTTCTTC
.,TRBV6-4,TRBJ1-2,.,CASSDWGAGGYTF,TGTGCCAGCAGTGACTGGGGGGCTGGCGGCTACACCTTC
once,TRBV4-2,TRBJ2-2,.,CASSLSHRTNAGELFF,TGTGCCAGCAGCCTCTCCCATAGGACGAACGCCGGGGAGCTGTTTTTT
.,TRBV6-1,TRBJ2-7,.,CASTPWADYEQYF,TGTGCCAGCACCCCTTGGGCAGACTACGAGCAGTACTTC
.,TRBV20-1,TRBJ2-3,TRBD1,CSAQGQFTDAQYF,TGCAGTGCTCAGGGACAGTTCACAGATGCGCAGTATTTT